This T cell receptor beta chain was profiled in a study of cytomegalovirus exposure and HLA in healthy donors. Notes on the study in general: Solely CMV serostatus was available to characterize immune exposure. TCR beta chain V- and J-gene trimming was linked, in a later analysis, to a missense variant in DCLRE1C. Approximately 17,000 TCR beta sequences were associated with HLA alleles at 0.05 false discovery rate in a later analysis.

For this clone: What it binds is unknown.

PCR used 60 Vbeta primers and 13 Jbeta primers. Data came from immunoSEQ multiplex PCR; TCRdb stores just in-frame clones and leaves some out. The table lists about 93,000 clones, just under 80% of them singletons, with roughly 3% in the top ten. The germline V gene encodes CDR1 MDHEN and CDR2 SYDVKM. This CDR3 spans 15 amino acids. V shed 10 bases and J shed 1 base, with 20 bases lying between them. The sequence derives from a middle-aged woman in good health and CMV-seronegative. The J gene is TRBJ2-7, the V gene TRBV28; D remains ambiguous. Material for sequencing was PBMCs. As DNA, the CDR3 is TGTGCCACAACCCCCATGCGGCAAGTTTCCTACGAGCAGTACTTC. As protein: CATTPMRQVSYEQYF.